This T cell receptor (beta chain) was recovered during a study of T cell repertoires in cytomegalovirus infection. For the study at large: Through public TCR beta signatures, both CMV infection and matching HLA type were indicated.

TCRdb called the reads again in MiXCR, with one record for every CDR3 protein. Of about 330,000 distinct CDR3 sequences in the sample, more than 8% were seen once. Many counts were recorded for this clonotype. Its antigen remains unknown. Whole-study results and caveats: CMV carriers with the relevant HLA were identified by cumulative public TCR beta family frequency. Ex vivo responses were dominated by HLA-C-restricted CMV-specific TCR beta clonotypes.

Germline trimming cut 5 bases from V and 7 bases from J; bases unmatched to any gene: 25. This CDR3 region has 20 residues. Germline loops: CDR1 SGHTA, CDR2 FQGNSA. Material: PBMCs. This TCR was sampled from a human donor in good health (CMV status not recorded). Some clones in this sample may be carry-over from other donors' samples. The chain has TRBV7-2 and TRBJ2-1, with 8 bases lining up with TRBD2. CDR3 nucleotides: TGTGCCAGCAGCACCCCGGATGTGTTGGTGAGGCGGGAGGATTGGAATGAGCAGTTCTTC. Translated, it gives CASSTPDVLVRREDWNEQFF.